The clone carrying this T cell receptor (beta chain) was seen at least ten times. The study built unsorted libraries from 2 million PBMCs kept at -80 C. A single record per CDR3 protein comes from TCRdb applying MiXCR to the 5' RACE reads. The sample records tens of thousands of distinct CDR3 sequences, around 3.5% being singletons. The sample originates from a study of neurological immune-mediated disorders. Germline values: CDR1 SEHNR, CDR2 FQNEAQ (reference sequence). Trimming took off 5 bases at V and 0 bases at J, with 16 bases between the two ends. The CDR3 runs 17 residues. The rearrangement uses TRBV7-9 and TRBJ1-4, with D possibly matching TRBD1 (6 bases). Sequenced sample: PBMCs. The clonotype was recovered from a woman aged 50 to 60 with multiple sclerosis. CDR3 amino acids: CASSRDRMPTTNEKLFF. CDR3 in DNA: TGTGCCAGCAGCCGTGACAGGATGCCAACAACTAATGAAAAACTGTTTTTT.